This record looks at one T cell receptor (beta chain) sequence and its context. The antigen remains undetermined. Using immunoSEQ multiplex PCR, the repertoire was profiled, and TCRdb retains in-frame clones only, with some absent. There are 70,000 or so clones in the sample; 65% to 80% occur only once, and about 3.2% lies in the top ten. This sample is part of a study of vaccination effects on CD4 cells after COVID-19. Study as a whole: The cohort was immunized with two doses of either the BNT162b2 or mRNA-1273 vaccine.

Trimming left V 0 bases short and J 3 bases short, with 12 bases between. The CDR3 runs to 15 residues. Germline assignment: CDR1 LNHNV and CDR2 YYDKDF (reference sequence). Antigen-specific CD4+ T cell clonotypes were called by their expansion after viral peptide-pool culture in ViraFEST. Researchers isolated CD4+ T cells once ten to eleven days of culture had elapsed. Vaccine recipients lacked prior SARS-CoV-2 infection and had negative nucleocapsid antibodies. Half-medium changes using IL-2 medium occurred on days 3 and 7. The input for sequencing was CD4+ T cells from PBMCs cultured with HCoV-NL63 spike peptides, taken before COVID-19 vaccination. The chain uses TRBV15 and TRBJ2-7; D ambiguous. The clonotype comes from a human donor who received a COVID-19 vaccine. The CDR3 is CATSRDRWSFYEQYV. For the CDR3, the DNA is TGTGCCACCAGCAGAGATCGGTGGTCTTTCTACGAGCAGTACGTC.